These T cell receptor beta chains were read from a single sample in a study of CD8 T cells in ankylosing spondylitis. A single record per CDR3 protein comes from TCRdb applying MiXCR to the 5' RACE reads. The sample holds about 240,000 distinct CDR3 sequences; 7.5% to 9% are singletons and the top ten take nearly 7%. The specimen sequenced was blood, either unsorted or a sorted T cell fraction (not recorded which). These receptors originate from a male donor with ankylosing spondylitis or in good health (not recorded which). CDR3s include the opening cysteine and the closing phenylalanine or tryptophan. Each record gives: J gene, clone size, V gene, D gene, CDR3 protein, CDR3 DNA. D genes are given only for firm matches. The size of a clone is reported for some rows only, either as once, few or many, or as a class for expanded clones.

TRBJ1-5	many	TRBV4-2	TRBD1	CASSQEVQGVSNQPQHF	TGTGCCAGCAGCCAAGAAGTCCAGGGGGTATCAAATCAGCCCCAGCATTTT
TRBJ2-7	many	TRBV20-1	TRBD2	CSARDGRTSGSYEQYF	TGCAGTGCTAGAGATGGCCGGACTAGCGGTTCCTACGAGCAGTACTTC
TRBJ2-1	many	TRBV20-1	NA	CSARDRVSYNEQFF	TGCAGTGCTAGAGATCGGGTGAGCTACAATGAGCAGTTCTTC
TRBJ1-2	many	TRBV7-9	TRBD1	CASSLATMTGGYGYTF	TGTGCCAGCAGCTTAGCCACGATGACAGGGGGCTATGGCTACACCTTC
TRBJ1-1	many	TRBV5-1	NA	CASSFRSNTEAFF	TGCGCCAGCAGCTTCAGATCGAACACTGAAGCTTTCTTT
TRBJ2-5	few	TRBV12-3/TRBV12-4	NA	CASGDRPQETQYF	TGTGCCAGCGGCGACAGGCCCCAAGAGACCCAGTACTTC
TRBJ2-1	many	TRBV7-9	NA	CASSSIFEQFF	TGTGCCAGCAGCTCAATTTTTGAGCAGTTCTTC
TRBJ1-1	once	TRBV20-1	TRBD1	CSARNSGGQKTEAFF	TGCAGTGCTAGAAATTCGGGGGGACAGAAGACTGAAGCTTTCTTT
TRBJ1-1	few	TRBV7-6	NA	CASSSNEGLNTEAFF	TGTGCCAGCAGCTCAAACGAGGGGTTGAACACTGAAGCTTTCTTT
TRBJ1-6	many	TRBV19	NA	CASSPTTDGPLHF	TGTGCCAGTAGTCCTACGACGGATGGGCCCCTCCACTTT
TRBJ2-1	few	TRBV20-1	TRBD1	CCARGDRGHVEYNEQFF	TGCTGTGCTAGGGGGGACAGGGGCCATGTTGAATACAATGAGCAGTTCTTC
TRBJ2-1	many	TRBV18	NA	CASSTQNEQFF	TGTGCCAGCTCAACGCAGAATGAGCAGTTCTTC
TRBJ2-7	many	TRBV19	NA	CASSIFGGPYEQYF	TGTGCCAGTAGTATATTCGGCGGCCCCTACGAGCAGTACTTC
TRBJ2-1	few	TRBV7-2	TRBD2	CASSAPSGGARNEQFF	TGTGCCAGCAGCGCGCCTAGCGGGGGGGCCCGAAATGAGCAGTTCTTC
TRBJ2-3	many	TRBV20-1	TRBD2	CSAVGTSGRDTDTQYF	TGCAGTGCTGTAGGTACTAGCGGGAGGGACACAGATACGCAGTATTTT
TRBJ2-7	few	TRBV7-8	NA	CASSLDPGGEQYF	TGTGCCAGCAGCTTAGATCCCGGTGGTGAGCAGTACTTC
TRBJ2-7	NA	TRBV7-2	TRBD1	CASSSDRGNYEQYF	TGTGCCAGCAGCTCGGACAGGGGAAATTACGAGCAGTACTTC
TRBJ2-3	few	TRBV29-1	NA	CSVEDRGRTSTDTQYF	TGCAGCGTTGAAGATCGAGGCAGGACTAGCACAGATACGCAGTATTTT
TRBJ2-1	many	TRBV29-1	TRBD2	CSVDGLAGASYSYNEQFF	TGCAGCGTTGATGGCCTAGCGGGGGCGTCTTACTCCTACAATGAGCAGTTCTTC
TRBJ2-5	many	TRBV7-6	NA	CASSLVSDRRVQETQYF	TGTGCCAGCAGCTTAGTTTCGGACAGAAGGGTACAAGAGACCCAGTACTTC
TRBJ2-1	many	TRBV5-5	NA	CASRVKAGGEQFF	TGTGCCAGCAGGGTTAAGGCCGGGGGTGAGCAGTTCTTC
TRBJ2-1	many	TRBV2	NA	CASRRGAVYNEQFF	TGTGCCAGCAGGAGGGGGGCCGTCTACAATGAGCAGTTCTTC
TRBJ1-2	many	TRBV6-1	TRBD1	CASSERTGYGYTF	TGTGCCAGCAGTGAACGGACAGGCTATGGCTACACCTTC
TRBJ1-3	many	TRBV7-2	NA	CASSLFVGSGNTIYF	TGTGCCAGCAGCCTGTTTGTGGGGTCTGGAAACACCATATATTTT
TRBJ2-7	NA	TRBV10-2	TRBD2	CASSDPLGGFEQYF	TGCGCCAGCAGTGACCCACTGGGGGGGTTCGAGCAGTACTTC
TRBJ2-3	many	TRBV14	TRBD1	CASSPGTGFFAGGTDTQYF	TGTGCCAGCAGCCCCGGGACAGGGTTCTTTGCGGGAGGCACAGATACGCAGTATTTT
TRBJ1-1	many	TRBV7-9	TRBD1	CASSTRQGVGTEAFF	TGTGCCAGCAGCACACGACAGGGGGTGGGCACTGAAGCTTTCTTT
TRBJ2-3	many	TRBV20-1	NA	CSAPGLGGGTDTQYF	TGCAGTGCACCCGGACTTGGTGGGGGCACAGATACGCAGTATTTT
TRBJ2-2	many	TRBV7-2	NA	CASSFETGELFF	TGTGCCAGCAGCTTTGAAACCGGGGAGCTGTTTTTT
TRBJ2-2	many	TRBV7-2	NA	CASSLAPNTGELFF	TGTGCCAGCAGCTTAGCCCCGAACACCGGGGAGCTGTTTTTT
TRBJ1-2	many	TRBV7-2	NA	CASSLGSGAGNYGYTF	TGTGCCAGCAGCTTAGGTTCGGGGGCGGGAAACTATGGCTACACCTTC
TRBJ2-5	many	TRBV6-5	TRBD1	CASSLGGAETQYF	TGTGCCAGCAGTTTAGGGGGCGCGGAGACCCAGTACTTC
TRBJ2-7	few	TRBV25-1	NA	CASSEYRLATYEQYF	TGTGCCAGCAGTGAATATCGGCTAGCGACGTACGAGCAGTACTTC
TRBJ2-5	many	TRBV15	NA	CATSRDLKETQYF	TGTGCCACCAGCAGGGACTTGAAAGAGACCCAGTACTTC
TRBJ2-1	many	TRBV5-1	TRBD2	CASSERGSYNEQFF	TGCGCCAGCAGCGAGCGGGGCTCCTACAATGAGCAGTTCTTC
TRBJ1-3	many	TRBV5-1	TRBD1	CASSPDRVGGNTIYF	TGCGCCAGCAGCCCGGACAGGGTCGGGGGAAACACCATATATTTT
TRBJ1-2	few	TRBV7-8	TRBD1	CASSLEVGGGYTF	TGTGCCAGCAGCTTAGAAGTAGGGGGCGGCTACACCTTC
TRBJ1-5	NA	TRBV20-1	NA	CSARRRAMVSNQPQHF	TGCAGTGCTAGGCGTAGGGCAATGGTTAGCAATCAGCCCCAGCATTTT
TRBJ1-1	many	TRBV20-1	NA	CSALKGGGAAFF	TGCAGTGCCCTAAAGGGAGGGGGTGCAGCTTTCTTT
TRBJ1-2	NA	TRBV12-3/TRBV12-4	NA	CASSRRTRINYGYTF	TGTGCCAGCAGCCGCAGGACGCGGATAAACTATGGCTACACCTTC
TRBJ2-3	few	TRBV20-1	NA	CSARARLGTSGSTDTQYF	TGCAGTGCTAGGGCTCGACTAGGGACTTCGGGTAGCACAGATACGCAGTATTTT
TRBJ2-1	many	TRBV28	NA	CASTDIYNEQFF	TGTGCCAGCACAGACATTTACAATGAGCAGTTCTTC
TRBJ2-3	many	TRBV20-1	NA	CSARVTSPTDTQYF	TGCAGTGCTAGAGTTACTTCCCCCACAGATACGCAGTATTTT
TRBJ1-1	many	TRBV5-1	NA	CASSLEPPLNTEAFF	TGCGCCAGCAGCTTGGAGCCCCCTTTGAACACTGAAGCTTTCTTT
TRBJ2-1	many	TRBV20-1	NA	CSARENEQFF	TGCAGTGCTAGAGAGAATGAGCAGTTCTTC
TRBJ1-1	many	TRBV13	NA	CASSSQGGFAEAFF	TGTGCCAGCAGCTCACAGGGAGGTTTCGCTGAAGCTTTCTTT
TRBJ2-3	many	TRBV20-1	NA	CSAPRVGADTQYF	TGCAGTGCACCCCGTGTGGGGGCAGATACGCAGTATTTT
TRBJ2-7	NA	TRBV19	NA	CASSITAGGEQYF	TGTGCCAGTAGTATAACCGCAGGAGGCGAGCAGTACTTC
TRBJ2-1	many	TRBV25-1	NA	CASSEYPGTSDNEQFF	TGTGCCAGCAGTGAATATCCCGGGACCTCTGACAATGAGCAGTTCTTC